The present T cell receptor (beta chain) was sequenced within a study of cytomegalovirus exposure and HLA in healthy donors (dated by TCRdb to 2016 to 2017). As for the study more broadly: A later analysis indicated that the 90 to 150 validation repertoires were generated on the platform also employed for the approximately 700 repertoires of the first cohort. The study was designed to test whether signatures of past pathogen exposure could be identified by cataloging public T cell receptors. To predict cytomegalovirus infection status, the study combined high-throughput TCR immunosequencing, statistical association of individual TCRs with disease status, and machine learning. In addition to the first cohort of 650 to 750 subjects, a separate validation cohort of under 150 different subjects was used.

Separate from the roughly 700-subject first cohort, the validation cohort of about 110 subjects was the group to which the donors belonged. Of note for this clone: No antigen is known for it. Per-base qualities were not stored, and no clone one base away is much larger.

Overall study results and their limits: Most TCR sequences were observed very rarely across donors, whereas some public TCRs were present in many individuals. In a later analysis, TCRs clustered in the first cohort were found to also tend to co-occur in the roughly 120 validation repertoires, with approximately 94% of cluster scores above 0. The authors suggested that the approach could potentially be generalized to other disease states and immunological phenotypes. In vitro tests confirmed that a few of the cytomegalovirus-associated TCR beta chains recognize cytomegalovirus antigens. The classifier was reported to diagnose cytomegalovirus status with high specificity and sensitivity in both the original and validation cohorts. The validation cohort had no HLA typing available for a later analysis, so co-occurrence within that cohort was assessed over all 130 or so repertoires. A total of 150 to 200 TCR beta chains were listed by the study as associated with cytomegalovirus.

V is clipped by 6 bases and J by 0 bases, and the sequence between their germline boundaries is 15 bases long. CDR1 and CDR2 (MDHEN, SYDVKM) derive from the germline V gene. CDR3 length: 16 amino acids, cysteine to phenylalanine. Here the CDR3 DNA is all that survives: 48 bases in frame from base 1. Library preparation employed the immunoSEQ multiplex PCR assay. The study's processing was this. A statistical classification framework was developed to diagnose cytomegalovirus status using the catalog of TCR beta chain sequences. TCRdb limited this immuneACCESS table to in-frame rearrangements with V and J called. A share of clones is missing; checked studies link under half to unresolved V genes, and the rest is unexplained. The V and J calls and clone size are taken from that table; D and trimming were inferred from the DNA. The sample table contains more than 65,000 clones; only one count was recorded for around 96% of them. Of the sample, approximately 1.3% falls within the top ten clones.

The TCR was taken from a woman aged 18-29 years in good health and CMV-seronegative. What was sequenced was PBMCs. The sequence links TRBV28 to TRBJ2-4, with a weak D call of TRBD1 (6 bases match). The nucleotides read TGTGCCAGCAGGCCCGGGGACACACTAGCCAAAAACATTCAGTACTTC. This yields the protein CASRPGDTLAKNIQYF.